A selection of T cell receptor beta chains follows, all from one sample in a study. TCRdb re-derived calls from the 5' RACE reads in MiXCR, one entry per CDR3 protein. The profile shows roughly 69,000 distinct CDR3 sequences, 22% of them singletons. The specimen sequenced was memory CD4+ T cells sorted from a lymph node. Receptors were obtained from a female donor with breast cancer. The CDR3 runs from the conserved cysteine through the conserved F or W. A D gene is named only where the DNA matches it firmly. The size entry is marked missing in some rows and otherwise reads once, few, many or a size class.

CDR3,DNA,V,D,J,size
CASSLAGQFGGYTF,TGCGCCAGCAGCTTGGCCGGCCAATTTGGAGGCTACACCTTC,TRBV5-1,.,TRBJ1-2,.
CASSLTSGGATGELFF,TGTGCCAGCAGCTTGACTAGCGGGGGGGCCACCGGGGAGCTGTTTTTT,TRBV11-3,TRBD2,TRBJ2-2,.
CASSPLGRGETDTQYF,TGTGCCAGCAGCCCCCTTGGGCGGGGGGAAACAGATACGCAGTATTTT,TRBV6-5,TRBD2,TRBJ2-3,.
CSGFPGTSASYEQYF,TGCAGTGGGTTTCCCGGGACTAGCGCTTCCTACGAGCAGTACTTC,TRBV20-1,TRBD2,TRBJ2-7,medium-sized
CASSGSGGAVGELFF,TGTGCCAGCAGCGGTAGCGGGGGGGCCGTCGGGGAGCTGTTTTTT,TRBV7-2,TRBD2,TRBJ2-2,.
CASSGLLAGRFNEQFF,TGTGCCAGCTCGGGGCTACTAGCGGGGAGATTCAATGAGCAGTTCTTC,TRBV6-6,TRBD2,TRBJ2-1,.
CSAPKDRVSYEQYF,TGCAGTGCACCCAAGGACAGGGTCTCCTACGAGCAGTACTTC,TRBV20-1,TRBD1,TRBJ2-7,few
CASSTIRSSYEQYF,TGTGCCAGCAGTACGATCAGGAGCTCCTACGAGCAGTACTTC,TRBV12-3/TRBV12-4,.,TRBJ2-7,few
CASSSFMNTEAFF,TGTGCCAGCAGCTCCTTTATGAACACTGAAGCTTTCTTT,TRBV7-2,.,TRBJ1-1,many
CASSFETNQPQHF,TGTGCCAGCAGCTTTGAGACAAATCAGCCCCAGCATTTT,TRBV7-2,.,TRBJ1-5,.
CASSYSRDRVSGANVLTF,TGTGCCAGCAGTTACTCGAGGGACAGGGTCTCTGGGGCCAACGTCCTGACTTTC,TRBV6-5,TRBD1,TRBJ2-6,few
CASSLDGGRGPYGYTF,TGTGCCAGCAGCTTAGATGGGGGCAGGGGCCCCTATGGCTACACCTTC,TRBV11-2,.,TRBJ1-2,.
CASSQPLAGVPADTQYF,TGTGCCAGCAGCCAACCACTAGCGGGAGTCCCAGCAGATACGCAGTATTTT,TRBV4-2,TRBD2,TRBJ2-3,many
CASSSQGWGNTIYF,TGTGCCAGCAGCTCTCAGGGATGGGGAAACACCATATATTTT,TRBV7-2,.,TRBJ1-3,.
CASSLKPGAGYTF,TGTGCCAGCAGCTTAAAACCAGGAGCTGGCTACACCTTC,TRBV7-9,.,TRBJ1-2,few
CASRASGINEQFF,TGTGCCAGCAGGGCTAGCGGTATAAATGAGCAGTTCTTC,TRBV12-3/TRBV12-4,TRBD2,TRBJ2-1,.
CASSFGTSEIGTQYF,TGTGCCAGCAGTTTCGGGACTAGCGAGATTGGGACCCAGTACTTC,TRBV6-5,TRBD2,TRBJ2-5,.
CASKGKVGETQYF,TGTGCCAGCAAAGGGAAGGTAGGAGAGACCCAGTACTTC,TRBV5-6,.,TRBJ2-5,few
CASSLGQRAFF,TGCGCCAGCAGCTTGGGGCAGAGGGCTTTCTTT,TRBV5-1,.,TRBJ1-1,.
CASSKPPGQWWTF,TGTGCCAGCAGCAAACCCCCGGGACAGTGGTGGACCTTC,TRBV7-9,TRBD1,TRBJ1-2,.
CASSLDPQETQYF,TGTGCCAGCAGCTTAGATCCACAAGAGACCCAGTACTTC,TRBV7-2,.,TRBJ2-5,many
CSASKLAGGDEQFF,TGCAGTGCTAGCAAACTAGCGGGAGGGGATGAGCAGTTCTTC,TRBV20-1,TRBD2,TRBJ2-1,few
CASSPSTGGADTQYF,TGTGCCAGCAGCCCTTCGACAGGGGGTGCAGATACGCAGTATTTT,TRBV3-1,TRBD1,TRBJ2-3,many
CASSYPGTYPYEQYF,TGTGCCAGCAGCTACCCCGGGACTTACCCTTACGAGCAGTACTTC,TRBV7-9,.,TRBJ2-7,few
CASSLEGGGEQFF,TGTGCCAGCAGCTTAGAGGGGGGAGGCGAGCAGTTCTTC,TRBV7-9,.,TRBJ2-1,many
CASTRGTYEQYF,TGTGCCAGCACCAGGGGGACATACGAGCAGTACTTC,TRBV28,TRBD1,TRBJ2-7,few
CASSLSLKLGGEKLFF,TGTGCCAGCAGTTTATCGCTGAAATTGGGGGGTGAAAAACTGTTTTTT,TRBV27,.,TRBJ1-4,few
CASSPTGDLNQPQHF,TGCGCCAGCAGCCCGACCGGGGATCTCAATCAGCCCCAGCATTTT,TRBV5-1,.,TRBJ1-5,.
CASSQDRGTKETQYF,TGCGCCAGCAGCCAGGACAGGGGTACGAAAGAGACCCAGTACTTC,TRBV5-1,TRBD1,TRBJ2-5,few
CAVPVSSARRETQYF,TGTGCCGTCCCCGTGTCTAGCGCCAGAAGAGAGACCCAGTACTTC,TRBV6-1,.,TRBJ2-5,.
CATSAQGSFPAFF,TGTGCCACCAGTGCACAGGGTTCCTTCCCAGCTTTCTTT,TRBV24-1,.,TRBJ1-1,.
CASSSFRGGFTDTQYF,TGTGCCAGCAGCTCTTTTCGGGGGGGCTTCACAGATACGCAGTATTTT,TRBV7-9,TRBD2,TRBJ2-3,few
CATSGGQYNEQFF,TGCGCCACCAGTGGAGGCCAATACAATGAGCAGTTCTTC,TRBV24-1,.,TRBJ2-1,few
CASRRRDRFSQELFF,TGTGCCAGCAGGCGTCGGGACAGGTTCTCTCAGGAGCTGTTTTTT,TRBV11-2,TRBD1,TRBJ2-2,few
CASSPAEGGDTQYF,TGTGCCAGCAGTCCTGCGGAGGGGGGAGATACGCAGTATTTT,TRBV5-4,.,TRBJ2-3,few
CASSLAGVEETQYF,TGTGCCAGCAGTTTAGCGGGAGTAGAAGAGACCCAGTACTTC,TRBV12-3/TRBV12-4,.,TRBJ2-5,.
CASSQQGRANEKLFF,TGTGCCAGCAGCCAACAGGGGAGAGCTAATGAAAAACTGTTTTTT,TRBV7-9,TRBD1,TRBJ1-4,few
CASNLPSSGSNEQFF,TGTGCCAGCAACCTACCATCTAGCGGCTCTAATGAGCAGTTCTTC,TRBV28,TRBD2,TRBJ2-1,few
CVSSSQEGTEAFF,TGTGTCAGCAGCTCTCAGGAGGGCACTGAAGCTTTCTTT,TRBV7-3,.,TRBJ1-1,.
CASSPTGTGGLETQYF,TGTGCCAGCAGTCCAACCGGGACAGGGGGCCTGGAGACCCAGTACTTC,TRBV28,TRBD1,TRBJ2-5,few
CSVAPGTSGSNEQFF,TGCAGCGTTGCCCCCGGGACTAGCGGGAGTAATGAGCAGTTCTTC,TRBV29-1,TRBD2,TRBJ2-1,many
CASNRSGQGGDGYTF,TGTGCCAGCAACCGTTCGGGTCAGGGAGGGGACGGCTACACCTTC,TRBV7-9,.,TRBJ1-2,.
CASSLATTSTDTQYF,TGCGCCAGCAGCTTGGCTACGACAAGCACAGATACGCAGTATTTT,TRBV5-1,.,TRBJ2-3,few
CSAPRRPDWGYEQYF,TGCAGTGCTCCGAGGAGGCCCGACTGGGGTTACGAGCAGTACTTC,TRBV20-1,.,TRBJ2-7,few
CASSVQGAGTDAQYF,TGTGCCAGCAGCGTACAGGGGGCCGGCACAGATGCGCAGTATTTT,TRBV9,TRBD1,TRBJ2-3,once
CASKDLGTDQETQYF,TGTGCCAGCAAGGACCTCGGGACAGACCAAGAGACCCAGTACTTC,TRBV6-6,TRBD1,TRBJ2-5,.
CASSTPGQGIQSGANVLTF,TGTGCCAGCAGCACCCCTGGACAGGGAATTCAATCTGGGGCCAACGTCCTGACTTTC,TRBV11-1,TRBD1,TRBJ2-6,few
CSARRWGLAGTGELFF,TGCAGTGCTAGAAGGTGGGGACTAGCGGGCACCGGGGAGCTGTTTTTT,TRBV20-1,TRBD2,TRBJ2-2,.
CASSLDRLNTGELFF,TGCGCCAGCAGCTTGGACAGGCTCAACACCGGGGAGCTGTTTTTT,TRBV5-1,.,TRBJ2-2,many
CASSLDGPTNQPQHF,TGTGCCAGCAGCTTAGACGGACCTACCAATCAGCCCCAGCATTTT,TRBV7-9,.,TRBJ1-5,few
CASSRGQGDSPLHF,TGTGCCAGCAGCCGCGGACAAGGCGACTCACCCCTCCACTTT,TRBV4-2,.,TRBJ1-6,few